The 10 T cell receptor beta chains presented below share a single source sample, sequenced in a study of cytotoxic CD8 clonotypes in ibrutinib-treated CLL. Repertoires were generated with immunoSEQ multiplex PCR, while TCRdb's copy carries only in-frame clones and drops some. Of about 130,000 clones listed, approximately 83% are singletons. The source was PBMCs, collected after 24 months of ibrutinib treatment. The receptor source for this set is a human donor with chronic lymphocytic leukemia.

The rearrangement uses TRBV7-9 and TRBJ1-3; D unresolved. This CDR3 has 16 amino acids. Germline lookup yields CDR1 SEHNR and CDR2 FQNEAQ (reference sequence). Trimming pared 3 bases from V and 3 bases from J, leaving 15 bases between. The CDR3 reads CASSFRRRVGGNTIYF. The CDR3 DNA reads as TGTGCCAGCAGCTTCCGGCGGCGAGTGGGTGGAAACACCATATATTTT.

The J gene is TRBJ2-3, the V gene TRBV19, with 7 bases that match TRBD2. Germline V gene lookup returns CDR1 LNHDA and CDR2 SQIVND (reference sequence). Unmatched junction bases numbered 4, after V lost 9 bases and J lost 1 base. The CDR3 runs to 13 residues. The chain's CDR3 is CASGGGRTDTQYF. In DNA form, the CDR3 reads TGTGCCAGCGGGGGAGGGCGCACAGATACGCAGTATTTT.

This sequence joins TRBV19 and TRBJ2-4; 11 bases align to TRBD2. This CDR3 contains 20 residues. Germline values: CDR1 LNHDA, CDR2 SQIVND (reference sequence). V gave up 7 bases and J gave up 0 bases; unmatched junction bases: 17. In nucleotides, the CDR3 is TGTGCCAGTACCCCTCAACCGGGGACTAGCGGTGATCTAGCCAAAAACATTCAGTACTTC. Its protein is CASTPQPGTSGDLAKNIQYF.

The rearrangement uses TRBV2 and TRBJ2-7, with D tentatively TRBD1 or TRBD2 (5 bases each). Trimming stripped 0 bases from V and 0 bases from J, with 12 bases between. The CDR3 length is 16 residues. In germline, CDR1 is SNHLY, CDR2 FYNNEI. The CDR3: CASSEAPGQFSYEQYF. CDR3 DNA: TGTGCCAGCAGTGAAGCGCCGGGGCAGTTCTCCTACGAGCAGTACTTC.

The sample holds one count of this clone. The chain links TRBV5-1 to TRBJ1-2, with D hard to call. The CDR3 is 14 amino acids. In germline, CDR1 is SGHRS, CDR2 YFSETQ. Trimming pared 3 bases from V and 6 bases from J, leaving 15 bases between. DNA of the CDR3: TGCGCCAGCAGCTCCCGCGGAGAAGAGCATGGCTACACCTTC. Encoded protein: CASSSRGEEHGYTF.

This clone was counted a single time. The CDR3 region has the DNA TGTGCCAGCAGCTTGGATTCGTTTCAGCCCCAGCATTTT. It yields the protein CASSLDSFQPQHF. V usage is TRBV7-2 and J usage is TRBJ1-5; D is ambiguous. The CDR3 runs to 13 residues. The V end lost 3 bases, the J end lost 6 bases, and 9 bases lay between the germline ends. Germline values: CDR1 SGHTA, CDR2 FQGNSA.

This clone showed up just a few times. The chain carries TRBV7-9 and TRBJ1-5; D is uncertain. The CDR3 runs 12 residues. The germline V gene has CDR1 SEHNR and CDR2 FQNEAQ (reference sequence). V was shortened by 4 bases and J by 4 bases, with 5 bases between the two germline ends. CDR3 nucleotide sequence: TGTGCCAGCAGCTCACTGAATCAGCCCCAGCATTTT. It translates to CASSSLNQPQHF. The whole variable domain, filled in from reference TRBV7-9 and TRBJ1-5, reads DTGVSQNPRHKITKRGQNVTFRCDPISEHNRLYWYRQTLGQGPEFLTYFQNEAQLEKSRLLSDRFSAERPKGSFSTLEIQRTEQGDSAMYLCASSSLNQPQHFGDGTRLSIL.

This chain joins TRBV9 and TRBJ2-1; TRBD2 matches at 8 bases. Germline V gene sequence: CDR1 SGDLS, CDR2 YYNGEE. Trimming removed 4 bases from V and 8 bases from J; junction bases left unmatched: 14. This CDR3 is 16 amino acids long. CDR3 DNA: TGTGCCAGCAGCCCGAGGGCGGGAGGCCGTTCGCATGAGCAGTTCTTC. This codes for CASSPRAGGRSHEQFF.

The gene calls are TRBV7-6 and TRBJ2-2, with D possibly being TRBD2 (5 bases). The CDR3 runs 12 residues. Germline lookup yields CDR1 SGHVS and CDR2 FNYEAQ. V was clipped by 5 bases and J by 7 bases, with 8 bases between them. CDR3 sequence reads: CASSGRGGELFF. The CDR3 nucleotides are TGTGCCAGCAGCGGCCGGGGCGGGGAGCTGTTTTTT.

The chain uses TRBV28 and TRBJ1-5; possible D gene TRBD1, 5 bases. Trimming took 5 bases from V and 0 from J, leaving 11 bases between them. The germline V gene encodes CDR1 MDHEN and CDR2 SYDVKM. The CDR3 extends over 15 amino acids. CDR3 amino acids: CASSRQPYSNQPQHF. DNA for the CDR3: TGTGCCAGCAGTCGACAGCCCTATAGCAATCAGCCCCAGCATTTT.